The entry below gives a single T cell receptor (beta chain) sequence along with its context. Antigen: not known. The authors sorted CD4+ naive, central memory, regulatory and stem cell-like memory cells via CD45RO/CCR7/CD25/CD127/CD95/CD27. Investigators reverse transcribed all isolated RNA, so they sequenced expressed TCRB transcripts. Profiled with immunoSEQ multiplex PCR; TCRdb holds only in-frame clones, not every one. Of some 250,000 clones in the sample, about 15% are singletons; the top ten hold about 0.02%. The data were obtained in a study of beta chain features in type 1 diabetes. Regarding the study as a whole: Among patients with Type 1 diabetes, TCRB CDR3s were moderately but significantly shorter in every one of the four CD4+ subsets. A possible short-template PCR bias applies equally to patients and controls.

Germline V gene lookup returns CDR1 MNHNS and CDR2 SASEGT. The ends were cut back, 1 base at V and 5 bases at J, with 6 bases in the middle. The length of the CDR3 is 13 residues. Sequenced: naive CD4+ T cells from blood. The clonotype was recovered from a man under 40 with type 1 diabetes. The chain uses TRBV6-1 and TRBJ2-1; the D is unclear. CDR3 in amino acids: CASSEVADNEQFF. The CDR3, as DNA: TGTGCCAGCAGTGAAGTGGCAGACAATGAGCAGTTCTTC.